Listed below are T cell receptor beta chains from one sample, sequenced in a study of T cells in localized non-small cell lung cancer. Profiling relied on immunoSEQ multiplex PCR, and the TCRdb table lists in-frame clones only, not all of them. The repertoire consists of around 83,000 clones, with roughly 90% occurring once and the leading ten covering more than 14%. The sample here was peripheral blood, taken before any cancer treatment. These receptors came from a man aged 35 to 69 with stage I squamous cell lung carcinoma. Each CDR3 is given with its conserved first and last residue. The order of the fields is D gene, clone size, V gene, J gene, CDR3 DNA, CDR3 protein. The D gene is left open where the match is weak. Clone sizes are given selectively: once, few, many, or a class where the clone is expanded.

>NA|NA|TRBV19|TRBJ1-1
TGTGCCAGTAGTACGATGGGAGGGAAGAGAATGAACACTGAAGCTTTCTTT
CASSTMGGKRMNTEAFF
>TRBD1|NA|TRBV18|TRBJ1-1
TGTGCCAGCTCATTATACAGGGGGCGGAATACTGAAGCTTTCTTT
CASSLYRGRNTEAFF
>NA|NA|TRBV7-2|TRBJ2-4
TGTGCCAGCAGCTTACTTGCCAAAAACATTCAGTACTTC
CASSLLAKNIQYF
>NA|NA|TRBV5-1|TRBJ1-1
TGCGCCAGCAGCTTGGCCGGACAAACGGCTTTCTTT
CASSLAGQTAFF
>NA|once|TRBV18|TRBJ2-3
TGTGCCAGCTCACAGGCCGTCGGATCCCCAGATACGCAGTATTTT
CASSQAVGSPDTQYF
>NA|NA|TRBV7-9|TRBJ1-2
TGTGCCAGCAGCTTAGAGGCCCTAAACTATGGCTACACCTTC
CASSLEALNYGYTF
>NA|few|TRBV29-1|TRBJ1-1
TGCAGCGTTCGGACGGGAATGAACACTGAAGCTTTCTTT
CSVRTGMNTEAFF
>NA|NA|TRBV18|TRBJ2-5
TGTGCCAGCTCACCACCAAATAACCAAGAGACCCAGTACTTC
CASSPPNNQETQYF
>NA|NA|TRBV15|TRBJ1-2
TGTGCCACCAGCTTTGGACAAGATGGCTACACCTTC
CATSFGQDGYTF
>TRBD1|NA|TRBV5-1|TRBJ2-7
TGCGCCAGCAGCTTGGAACAGGGGAGCTCCTACGAGCAGTACTTC
CASSLEQGSSYEQYF
>NA|NA|TRBV28|TRBJ2-7
TGTGCCAGCAGTACCACCAGCTATCTCTACGAGCAGTACTTC
CASSTTSYLYEQYF
>NA|NA|TRBV19|TRBJ1-4
TGTGCCAGTAGTGATGGATCAACTAATGAAAAACTGTTTTTT
CASSDGSTNEKLFF
>NA|NA|TRBV5-1|TRBJ1-6
TGCGCCAGCAGCTTGGTGGCAGGGAAGAATTCACCCCTCCACTTT
CASSLVAGKNSPLHF
>TRBD1|NA|TRBV5-1|TRBJ2-2
TGCGCCAGCAGCCCCTCGACAGGGATCGCCGGGGAGCTGTTTTTT
CASSPSTGIAGELFF
>NA|few|TRBV4-1|TRBJ1-1
TGCGCCAGCAGCCAGCTCGGTGGGAACACTGAAGCTTTCTTT
CASSQLGGNTEAFF
>NA|NA|TRBV18|TRBJ1-2
TGTGCCAGCTCACCTGGACAGCGTTATGGCTACACCTTC
CASSPGQRYGYTF
>NA|NA|TRBV5-1|TRBJ1-5
TGCGCCAGCAGCTTCGGGGTGGACCAGCCCCAGCATTTT
CASSFGVDQPQHF
>NA|NA|TRBV2|TRBJ1-6
TGTGCCAGCAGTACGACGGATTATTCACCCCTCCACTTT
CASSTTDYSPLHF
>TRBD1|NA|TRBV5-1|TRBJ1-4
TGCGCCAGCAGTCCGGGACAGGCGCGTCGGCGGGAAAAACTGTTTTTT
CASSPGQARRREKLFF
>NA|NA|TRBV18|TRBJ1-6
TGTGCCAGCTCACCGGAGACTTCACCCCTCCACTTT
CASSPETSPLHF
>NA|NA|TRBV10-3|TRBJ1-1
TGTGCCATCAGTGATCCTGAACGGGGGCGAACTGAAGCTTTCTTT
CAISDPERGRTEAFF
>TRBD1|NA|TRBV10-3|TRBJ1-2
TGTGCCATCACCACAGGGGGGTATGGCTACACCTTC
CAITTGGYGYTF
>NA|once|TRBV7-2|TRBJ2-7
TGTGCCAGCAGCTTAGTTCCTAGGGGGGGCTCTTACGAGCAGTACTTC
CASSLVPRGGSYEQYF
>NA|NA|TRBV7-9|TRBJ2-3
TGTGCCAGCAGCTTAATCTTGACTAGCACAGATACGCAGTATTTT
CASSLILTSTDTQYF
>NA|NA|TRBV6-1|TRBJ2-5
TGTGCCAGCAGTGAAGGTTTTCAAGAGACCCAGTACTTC
CASSEGFQETQYF
>NA|once|TRBV7-9|TRBJ2-7
TGTGCCAGCAGCTGGAGCTCCTACGAGCAGTACTTC
CASSWSSYEQYF
>TRBD2|NA|TRBV28|TRBJ2-7
TGTGCCAGCAGCCGGGGGGGCAGCGCCTACGAGCAGTACTTC
CASSRGGSAYEQYF
>NA|NA|TRBV5-1|TRBJ2-5
TGCGCCAGCAGCTTGGGGTCGGCCGTTGATGGAGAGACCCAGTACTTC
CASSLGSAVDGETQYF
>NA|NA|TRBV6-1|TRBJ2-5
TGTGCCAGCAGTCCGGAGCCCGAAGAGACCCAGTACTTC
CASSPEPEETQYF
>NA|NA|TRBV18|TRBJ1-1
TGTGCCAGCTCACGTAATAACAGGGCTGAAGCTTTCTTT
CASSRNNRAEAFF
>NA|once|TRBV6-4|TRBJ1-1
TGTGCCAGCCTGGTGGTGGGGGACATGAACACTGAAGCTTTCTTT
CASLVVGDMNTEAFF
>NA|NA|TRBV4-1|TRBJ2-3
TGCGCCAGCAGCCCCATACCGGGACGGAGAGGGGGAGATACGCAGTATTTT
CASSPIPGRRGGDTQYF
>NA|NA|TRBV6-6|TRBJ1-2
TGTGCCACTACCCGGACGGACTCTTATGGCTACACCTTC
CATTRTDSYGYTF
>NA|NA|TRBV6-6|TRBJ1-6
TGTGCCAGCAGATACCTGGGTTCACCCCTCCACTTT
CASRYLGSPLHF
>NA|few|TRBV9|TRBJ2-2
TGTGCCAGCAGCCCCCAAGCCCTGAACACCGGGGAGCTGTTTTTT
CASSPQALNTGELFF
>NA|NA|TRBV4-1|TRBJ1-2
TGCGCCAGCAGCCCCCAACAGGGTTCTCACTATGGCTACACCTTC
CASSPQQGSHYGYTF